This T cell receptor (beta chain) was identified in a study of T cell repertoires in cytomegalovirus infection. Study overall: Public TCR beta signatures marked donors with CMV infection and the matching HLA.

Points from the study as a whole: The ex vivo response was dominated by HLA-C-restricted CMV-specific TCR beta clonotypes.

This clonotype was picked up many times. Antigen specificity is unknown. One entry per CDR3 protein, called by TCRdb with MiXCR from the reads. The sample lists about a million distinct CDR3 sequences; less than 35% were seen once. Trimming stripped 4 bases from V and 4 bases from J, with 16 bases between. The CDR3 is 15 amino acids. The sample was cultured CD8+ T cells from PBMCs, taken from culture after CMV antigen stimulation. The rearrangement joins TRBV12-3 or TRBV12-4 to TRBJ2-5; D may be TRBD1 or TRBD2 (7 bases each). The origin of this receptor is a human donor in good health (CMV status not recorded). Some clones in this sample may be carry-over from other donors' samples. CDR3 amino acids: CASSSPGGGGETQYF. The CDR3 nucleotides read TGTGCCAGCAGTTCCCCAGGGGGAGGGGGAGAGACCCAGTACTTC.